A single sample is the source of the 31 T cell receptor beta chains below, sequenced in a study of OX40 agonist ivuxolimab in advanced cancers. Profiling relied on immunoSEQ multiplex PCR, and the TCRdb table lists in-frame clones only, not all of them. The sample includes approximately 83,000 clones, over 70% seen only once; the top ten take roughly 4.9%. Sequenced material: CD4+ or CD8+ T cells sorted from blood, taken in a trial of the OX40 agonist ivuxolimab. The receptors derive from an adult with an advanced solid tumor such as melanoma, head and neck, liver or kidney cancer.

This clone has more than one count but fewer than ten. The chain combines TRBV5-8 with TRBJ2-3; D is perhaps TRBD1 or TRBD2 (5 bases each). The V end was cut by 5 bases, the J end by 4 bases, with 17 bases between. The CDR3 is 15 amino acids. The V gene's germline CDR1 is SGHTS and CDR2 YDEGEE. CDR3 amino acids: CASRGDARSADTQYF. In DNA, the CDR3 is TGTGCCAGCAGGGGGGACGCCCGTAGCGCAGATACGCAGTATTTT.

This clone was found a few times. The CDR3 coding sequence is TGTGCCAGCAGTGGGAGGGACAGGGGTCAGCCCCAGCATTTT. Amino acid sequence: CASSGRDRGQPQHF. J is TRBJ1-5 and V is TRBV2; 10 nucleotides agree with TRBD1. This CDR3 has 14 residues. V lost 4 bases, J lost 6 bases, and 3 bases stayed unmatched. The germline V gene has CDR1 SNHLY and CDR2 FYNNEI.

The chain joins TRBV5-1 to TRBJ2-1; perhaps TRBD2 as D (6 bases). The V gene lost 2 bases and the J gene lost 4 bases, with 13 bases spanning the gap. This CDR3 contains 15 residues. From germline, CDR1 is SGHRS and CDR2 YFSETQ. This CDR3 is CASSLAISGYNEQFF. The DNA of the CDR3 is TGCGCCAGCAGCTTAGCGATTAGCGGTTACAATGAGCAGTTCTTC.

The rearrangement links TRBV6-6 to TRBJ2-1; the match to TRBD2 covers 12 bases. Germline trimming cut 6 bases from V and 6 bases from J; bases unmatched to any gene: 9. There are 16 residues in the CDR3. Per germline, CDR1 MNHNY and CDR2 SVGAGI (reference sequence). The CDR3 protein is CASRSTRGLAGNEQFF. The CDR3, as DNA: TGTGCCAGCAGGTCGACTAGGGGACTAGCGGGCAATGAGCAGTTCTTC.

This CDR3 reads CASKGSGETQYF. DNA of the CDR3: TGTGCCAGTAAGGGTTCCGGCGAGACCCAGTACTTC. The chain recombines TRBV7-9 with TRBJ2-5; D not certain. The V end was cut by 9 bases, the J end by 5 bases, with 13 bases between. From germline, CDR1 is SEHNR and CDR2 FQNEAQ (reference sequence). The CDR3 length is 12 residues.

This chain uses TRBV19 with TRBJ2-4; 7 bases are a match to TRBD1. V dropped 6 bases and J dropped 3; count of bases not matched to a gene: 5. This CDR3 is 14 amino acids long. CDR1 LNHDA and CDR2 SQIVND come from the germline V gene (reference sequence). The CDR3 sequence is CASRNRDSKNIQYF. The CDR3 DNA reads as TGTGCCAGTAGGAACCGGGACAGCAAAAACATTCAGTACTTC.

This clone has a handful of counts. This chain links TRBV5-1 with TRBJ2-3; D is unclear. Germline-derived CDR1 and CDR2 are SGHRS and YFSETQ. The CDR3 length is 15 residues. The V end was cut by 2 bases, the J end by 0 bases, with 10 bases between. CDR3 sequence reads: CASSFSGTSTDTQYF. Written as DNA, the CDR3 is TGCGCCAGCAGCTTTTCTGGAACCAGCACAGATACGCAGTATTTT.

The gene calls are TRBV19 and TRBJ1-1; D remains unclear. Trimming pared 4 bases from V and 2 bases from J, leaving 14 bases between. Germline values: CDR1 LNHDA, CDR2 SQIVND (reference sequence). The CDR3 loop spans 15 amino acids. The CDR3 nucleotides read TGTGCCAGTAGTAGCAGCGGTCAGCTAAACACTGAAGCTTTCTTT. This gives the protein CASSSSGQLNTEAFF.

This rearrangement joins TRBV7-9 to TRBJ2-7; 7 positions match TRBD1. The CDR3 extends over 14 amino acids. J lost 3 bases, V lost 7 bases, and 9 bases had no gene match. Per germline, CDR1 SEHNR and CDR2 FQNEAQ (reference sequence). Written as DNA, the CDR3 is TGTGCCAGCACCGTGGACAGGATTTACTACGAGCAGTACTTC. Its translation: CASTVDRIYYEQYF.

This chain uses TRBV19 with TRBJ2-2; no clear D gene. Germline loops: CDR1 LNHDA, CDR2 SQIVND (reference sequence). V lost 6 bases to trimming and J lost 6 bases, with 2 bases between them. The CDR3 runs to 10 residues. The chain's CDR3 is CASRSGELFF. CDR3 in DNA: TGTGCCAGTAGATCCGGGGAGCTGTTTTTT.

V usage is TRBV6-1 and J usage is TRBJ1-3; D is unresolved. Germline CDR1 and CDR2: MNHNS and SASEGT. Trimming shortened V by 1 base and J by 4 bases, and 11 bases separated the two germline ends. CDR3 length: 15 amino acids. The CDR3 sequence: CASSEVAGSGNTIYF. The DNA of the CDR3 is TGTGCCAGCAGTGAAGTGGCGGGCTCCGGAAACACCATATATTTT.

The rearrangement links TRBV5-4 to TRBJ1-6; possibly TRBD1 for D (6 bases). Germline-derived CDR1 and CDR2 are SGHNT and YYREEE (reference sequence). V shed 0 bases and J shed 7 bases, with 8 bases lying between them. CDR3 length equals 14 residues. The CDR3 protein is CASSLDGGNSPLHF. In DNA, the CDR3 is TGTGCCAGCAGCTTGGATGGGGGCAATTCACCCCTCCACTTT. Filled out from reference TRBV5-4 and TRBJ1-6, the complete variable domain reads ETGVTQSPTHLIKTRGQQVTLRCSSQSGHNTVSWYQQALGQGPQFIFQYYREEENGRGNFPPRFSGLQFPNYSSELNVNALELDDSALYLCASSLDGGNSPLHFGNGTRLTVT.

There are a few counts of this clone. The chain uses TRBV19 and TRBJ1-6; 8 nucleotides align to TRBD1. The CDR3 is 17 amino acids. Germline CDR1 and CDR2: LNHDA and SQIVND (reference sequence). The V and J ends lost 5 bases and 0 bases, in that order; junction bases with no gene match: 6. The CDR3 sequence is CASSLRDRSSYNSPLHF. DNA of the CDR3: TGTGCCAGTAGTCTCCGGGACAGGAGCTCCTATAATTCACCCCTCCACTTT.

The genes are TRBV5-5 and TRBJ2-7; D might be TRBD1 or TRBD2, each matching 5 bases. Between the trimmed V and J ends, which lost 4 bases and 0 bases, there was a span of 14 bases. The length of the CDR3 is 15 residues. Germline values: CDR1 SGHKS, CDR2 YYEKEE (reference sequence). As DNA, the CDR3 is TGTGCCAGCAGCGAACCGGGACGCAGCTCCTACGAGCAGTACTTC. Its protein is CASSEPGRSSYEQYF.

V and J are TRBV6-5 and TRBJ1-1, with a possible D match to TRBD1 (5 bases). Germline CDR1 is MNHEY and CDR2 is SVGAGI. The CDR3 extends over 15 amino acids. V lost 0 bases, J lost 1 base, and 9 bases lay in between. The CDR3 reads CASSYSQGGNTEAFF. In DNA, the CDR3 is TGTGCCAGCAGTTACTCGCAGGGAGGGAACACTGAAGCTTTCTTT.

This clone was seen once. The chain joins TRBV25-1 to TRBJ1-1; D is uncertain. CDR1 is MGHDK, CDR2 SYGVNS, per germline. CDR3 size: 14 residues. Trimming shortened V by 1 base and J by 6 bases, and 12 bases separated the two germline ends. The CDR3 reads CASSESGNRAEAFF. CDR3 in DNA: TGTGCCAGCAGTGAATCCGGGAATAGGGCTGAAGCTTTCTTT.

In this sample, this clone turned up once. This chain uses TRBV4-1 with TRBJ2-5, with 8 bases identical to TRBD2. The CDR3 is made up of 17 amino acids. CDR1 is MGHRA and CDR2 is YSYEKL in the germline V gene. Losses at the gene ends were 0 bases for V and 4 bases for J; bases not matched to a gene: 10. The CDR3 sequence is CASSQDRGGRASETQYF. CDR3 DNA sequence: TGCGCCAGCAGCCAAGACCGGGGGGGCCGTGCATCAGAGACCCAGTACTTC.

V is TRBV19 and J is TRBJ1-5, with D maybe TRBD1 (5 bases). The CDR3 loop spans 13 amino acids. V gave up 7 bases and J gave up 3 bases, with 10 bases separating them. Germline V CDR1 and CDR2: LNHDA, SQIVND (reference sequence). CDR3 in DNA: TGTGCCAGTAACGACAGACCCAATCAGCCCCAGCATTTT. Encoded protein: CASNDRPNQPQHF.

The genes are TRBV7-3 and TRBJ1-1, with 8 bases identical to TRBD1. Germline V gene lookup returns CDR1 SGHTA and CDR2 FQGTGA. CDR3 size: 14 residues. Unmatched junction bases numbered 5, after V lost 1 base and J lost 7 bases. DNA of the CDR3: TGTGCCAGCAGCTTAAGGGACAGGTCCTATGAAGCTTTCTTT. Its translation is CASSLRDRSYEAFF.

This chain connects TRBV30 to TRBJ2-5, with a tentative D call TRBD2 (6 bases). CDR1 is GTSNPN and CDR2 is SVGIG in the germline V gene (reference sequence). The length of the CDR3 is 15 residues. The germline V and J ends were trimmed by 0 bases and 0 bases, with 11 bases remaining between them. This CDR3 is CAWSVPSAYQETQYF. The DNA for the CDR3 is TGTGCCTGGAGTGTACCTAGCGCGTACCAAGAGACCCAGTACTTC.

V usage is TRBV7-2 and J usage is TRBJ1-3; D is uncertain. Germline V gives CDR1 SGHTA, CDR2 FQGNSA. V was shortened by 6 bases and J by 4 bases, with 22 bases between the two germline ends. This CDR3 region has 17 residues. The CDR3 here is CASSYPRGIVLGNTIYF. For the CDR3, the DNA is TGTGCCAGCAGTTACCCACGAGGCATCGTTTTAGGAAACACCATATATTTT.

The V gene is TRBV10-3, the J gene TRBJ2-3; no reliable D call. In germline, CDR1 is ENHRY, CDR2 SYGVKD. V lost 3 bases and J 3 bases, leaving 10 bases between the germline ends. CDR3 length: 14 residues. In DNA, the CDR3 is TGTGCCATCAGTGACACTACAGTGACAGATACGCAGTATTTT. Translation gives CAISDTTVTDTQYF.

This clone was detected once. The chain carries TRBV5-1 and TRBJ2-4; D is ambiguous. Between the trimmed V and J ends, which lost 2 bases and 4 bases, there was a span of 7 bases. The CDR3 totals 13 residues. Germline values: CDR1 SGHRS, CDR2 YFSETQ. The CDR3 is CASSFTEKNIQYF. For the CDR3, the DNA is TGCGCCAGCAGCTTCACAGAGAAAAACATTCAGTACTTC.

The chain links TRBV13 to TRBJ1-3; D is possibly TRBD1 (6 bases). CDR1 PRHDT and CDR2 FYEKMQ come from the germline V gene (reference sequence). This CDR3 has 17 amino acids. The ends were cut back, 0 bases at V and 3 bases at J, with 15 bases in the middle. The CDR3 bases are TGTGCCAGCAGCTTAGGAAGCTGGGGGCTAGGTGGAAACACCATATATTTT. It codes for CASSLGSWGLGGNTIYF.

This chain connects TRBV7-2 to TRBJ1-1, with D uncertain. CDR3 length equals 11 residues. CDR1 is SGHTA, CDR2 FQGNSA, per germline. Trimming took off 5 bases at V and 6 bases at J, with 7 bases between the two ends. The CDR3 DNA is TGTGCCAGCAGCCTGCAGGCTGAAGCTTTCTTT. Encoded protein: CASSLQAEAFF.

This chain links TRBV2 with TRBJ2-7, with unresolved D. Germline CDR1 is SNHLY and CDR2 is FYNNEI. This CDR3 has 10 amino acids. V dropped 8 bases and J dropped 3 bases, with 5 bases sitting between them. CDR3 nucleotide sequence: TGTGCCAGCGGGGACTACGAGCAGTACTTC. Translation: CASGDYEQYF. The full variable domain, completed using reference TRBV2 and TRBJ2-7, is EPEVTQTPSHQVTQMGQEVILRCVPISNHLYFYWYRQILGQKVEFLVSFYNNEISEKSEIFDDQFSVERPDGSNFTLKIRSTKLEDSAMYFCASGDYEQYFGPGTRLTVT.

In its sample, this clone was seen once. This chain links TRBV6-6 with TRBJ1-1; D is ambiguous. Between the trimmed V and J ends, which lost 6 bases and 1 base, there was a span of 9 bases. Looked up from germline, CDR1 is MNHNY and CDR2 is SVGAGI (reference sequence). The CDR3 totals 13 residues. CDR3 bases: TGTGCCAGCAGAGGACCGTCGAACACTGAAGCTTTCTTT. The encoded protein is CASRGPSNTEAFF.

The V call is TRBV6-1, the J call TRBJ2-3; 7 bases are a match to TRBD2. With 4 bases clipped from V and 8 bases from J, the junction kept 15 bases outside the gene matches. The V gene's germline CDR1 is MNHNS and CDR2 SASEGT. This CDR3 has 16 amino acids. CDR3 coding DNA: TGTGCCAGCAGTGCTGAAGAGGCGGGAGCTGGCCGTACGCAGTATTTT. The encoded protein is CASSAEEAGAGRTQYF.

The chain links TRBV2 to TRBJ2-7; the D is unclear. Looked up from germline, CDR1 is SNHLY and CDR2 is FYNNEI. Trimming pared 2 bases from V and 4 bases from J, leaving 9 bases between. This CDR3 comprises 13 residues. CDR3 in DNA: TGTGCCAGCAGTGAAAAGTCTTCTTACGAGCAGTACTTC. This codes for CASSEKSSYEQYF.

This clone was observed a handful of times. This chain uses TRBV6-1 with TRBJ2-5, with D possibly TRBD2 on 6 matching bases. The CDR3 loop spans 15 amino acids. Germline V gene lookup returns CDR1 MNHNS and CDR2 SASEGT. V lost 6 bases and J 5 bases, leaving 19 bases between the germline ends. CDR3 sequence reads: CASRSPGRAGETQYF. In DNA form, the CDR3 reads TGTGCCAGCAGGTCACCGGGACGGGCGGGGGAGACCCAGTACTTC.

This chain's CDR3 is CASSMGGVGYTF. In DNA form, the CDR3 reads TGTGCCAGTAGTATGGGGGGAGTCGGCTACACCTTC. The V call is TRBV19, the J call TRBJ1-2; D is perhaps TRBD1 (5 bases). Trimming pared 3 bases from V and 8 bases from J, leaving 10 bases between. The CDR3 length is 12 residues. The germline gives CDR1 LNHDA, CDR2 SQIVND (reference sequence).